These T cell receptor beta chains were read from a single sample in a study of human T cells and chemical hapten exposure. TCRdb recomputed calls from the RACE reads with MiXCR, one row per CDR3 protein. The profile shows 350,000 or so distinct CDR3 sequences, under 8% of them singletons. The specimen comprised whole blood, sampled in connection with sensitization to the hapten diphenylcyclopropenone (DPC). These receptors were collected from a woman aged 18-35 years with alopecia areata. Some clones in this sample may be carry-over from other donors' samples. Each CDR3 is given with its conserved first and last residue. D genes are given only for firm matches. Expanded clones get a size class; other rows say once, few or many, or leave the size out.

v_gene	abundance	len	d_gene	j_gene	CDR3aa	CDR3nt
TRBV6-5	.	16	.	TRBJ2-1	CASSYLGQTRGDEQFF	TGTGCCAGCAGTTACCTGGGGCAGACTAGAGGGGATGAGCAGTTCTTC
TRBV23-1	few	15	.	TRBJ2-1	CASCEGQSHGNEQFF	TGCGCCAGCTGCGAGGGCCAATCCCATGGCAATGAGCAGTTCTTC
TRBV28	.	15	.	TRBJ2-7	CASSLEQGLAYEQYF	TGTGCCAGCAGTTTAGAGCAGGGATTAGCCTACGAGCAGTACTTC
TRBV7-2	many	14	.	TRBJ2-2	CASSLITGPGELFF	TGTGCCAGCAGCTTAATAACTGGTCCCGGGGAGCTGTTTTTT
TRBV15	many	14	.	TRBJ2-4	CATSRDEGPNIQYF	TGTGCCACCAGCAGAGATGAGGGTCCCAACATTCAGTACTTC
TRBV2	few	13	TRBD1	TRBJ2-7	CASRNLDRDEQYF	TGTGCCAGCAGGAATTTGGACAGGGACGAGCAGTACTTC
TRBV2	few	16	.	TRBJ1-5	CASSLIGGLENQPQHF	TGTGCCAGCAGCCTCATTGGGGGCCTTGAGAATCAGCCCCAGCATTTT
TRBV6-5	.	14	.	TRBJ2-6	CASRTPTGANVLTF	TGTGCCAGCAGAACCCCAACCGGGGCCAACGTCCTGACTTTC
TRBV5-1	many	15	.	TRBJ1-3	CASSSTASSGNTIYF	TGCGCCAGCAGCTCAACAGCGTCCTCTGGAAACACCATATATTTT
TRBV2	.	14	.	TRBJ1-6	CARGDGSYNSPLHF	TGTGCCAGGGGGGACGGCTCCTATAATTCACCCCTCCACTTT
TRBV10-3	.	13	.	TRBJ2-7	CAIRGTQDYEQYF	TGTGCCATCCGCGGGACACAGGACTACGAGCAGTACTTC
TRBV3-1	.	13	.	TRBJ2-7	CASSQDGVSEQYF	TGTGCCAGCAGCCAAGATGGAGTTTCCGAGCAGTACTTC
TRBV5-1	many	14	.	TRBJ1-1	CASMEGRAGTEAFF	TGCGCCAGCATGGAGGGCAGGGCGGGCACTGAAGCTTTCTTT
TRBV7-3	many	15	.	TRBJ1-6	CASSLDSGGNSPLHF	TGTGCCAGCAGCTTAGATAGCGGCGGGAATTCACCCCTCCACTTT
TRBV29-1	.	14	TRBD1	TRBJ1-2	CSVDRTGANYGYTF	TGCAGCGTTGACAGAACAGGGGCTAACTATGGCTACACCTTC
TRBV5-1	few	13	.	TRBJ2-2	CASSSQGTGELFF	TGCGCCAGCAGCTCACAGGGCACCGGGGAGCTGTTTTTT
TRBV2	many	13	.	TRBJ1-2	CASSVDPNPANTF	TGTGCCAGCAGTGTAGACCCCAATCCGGCTAACACCTTC
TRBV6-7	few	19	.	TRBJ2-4	CASSYRDSFRSVAKNIQYF	TGTGCCAGCAGTTACCGGGATTCCTTCAGGTCCGTAGCCAAAAACATTCAGTACTTC
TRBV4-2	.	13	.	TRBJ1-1	CASSQVSGEDAFF	TGTGCCAGCAGCCAAGTGTCAGGGGAGGATGCTTTCTTT
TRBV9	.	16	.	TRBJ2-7	CASSVHRGGTSYEQYF	TGTGCCAGCAGCGTACATAGGGGAGGGACATCCTACGAGCAGTACTTC
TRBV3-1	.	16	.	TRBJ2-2	CASSLVGGRRIGELFF	TGTGCCAGCAGCCTCGTAGGGGGGCGGAGAATCGGGGAGCTGTTTTTT
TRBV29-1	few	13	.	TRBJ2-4	CSVDSGTKNIQYF	TGCAGCGTTGATTCCGGGACCAAAAACATTCAGTACTTC
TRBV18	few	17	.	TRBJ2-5	CASSQETGGIGQETQYF	TGTGCCAGCTCACAGGAAACCGGGGGAATCGGACAAGAGACCCAGTACTTC
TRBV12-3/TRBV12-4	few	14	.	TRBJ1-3	CASTSRAGGNTIYF	TGTGCCAGCACTTCAAGGGCAGGTGGAAACACCATATATTTT
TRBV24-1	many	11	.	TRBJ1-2	CATSDFRGYTF	TGTGCCACCAGTGATTTTAGAGGCTACACCTTC
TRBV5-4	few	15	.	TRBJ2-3	CASSTPLGVTDTQYF	TGTGCCAGCAGCACCCCATTAGGGGTAACAGATACGCAGTATTTT
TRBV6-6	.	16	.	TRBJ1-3	CASSYSGGDPGNTIYF	TGTGCCAGCAGTTACTCCGGGGGAGACCCTGGAAACACCATATATTTT
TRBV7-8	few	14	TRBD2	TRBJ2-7	CASSLGGTTYEQYF	TGTGCCAGCAGCTTAGGGGGGACTACCTACGAGCAGTACTTC
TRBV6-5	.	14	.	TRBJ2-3	CASSYDQSTDTQYF	TGTGCCAGCAGTTATGACCAAAGCACAGATACGCAGTATTTT
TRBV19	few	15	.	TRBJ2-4	CASSAETVDENIQYF	TGTGCCAGTAGTGCAGAGACAGTGGACGAAAACATTCAGTACTTC
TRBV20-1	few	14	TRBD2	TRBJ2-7	CSAKLAASSYEQYF	TGCAGTGCTAAACTAGCGGCGAGCTCCTACGAGCAGTACTTC
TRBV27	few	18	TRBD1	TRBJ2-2	CASSPPKGRGPNTGELFF	TGTGCCAGCAGTCCTCCCAAGGGCAGGGGGCCGAACACCGGGGAGCTGTTTTTT
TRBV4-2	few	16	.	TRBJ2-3	CASSQLLAEGTDTQYF	TGTGCCAGCAGCCAATTACTAGCAGAGGGCACAGATACGCAGTATTTT
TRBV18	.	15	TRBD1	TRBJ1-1	CASSDRDRVDTEAFF	TGTGCCAGCTCGGATAGAGACAGGGTGGACACTGAAGCTTTCTTT
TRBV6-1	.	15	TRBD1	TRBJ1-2	CASSQGDRVRLDYTF	TGTGCCAGCAGTCAGGGGGACCGGGTACGGCTAGACTACACCTTC
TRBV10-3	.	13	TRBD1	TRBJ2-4	CAISGTGQNIQYF	TGTGCCATCAGTGGGACAGGACAAAACATTCAGTACTTC
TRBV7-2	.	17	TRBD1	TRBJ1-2	CASSFARAGTGLYGYTF	TGTGCCAGCAGCTTTGCTCGTGCCGGGACAGGGCTCTATGGCTACACCTTC
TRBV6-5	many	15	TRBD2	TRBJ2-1	CASSPGTSSYNEQFF	TGTGCCAGCAGCCCCGGGACTAGCTCCTACAATGAGCAGTTCTTC
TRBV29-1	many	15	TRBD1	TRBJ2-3	CSSLPGQGAGDTQYF	TGCAGCTCCCTCCCCGGACAGGGGGCGGGAGATACGCAGTATTTT
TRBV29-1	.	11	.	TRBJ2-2	CSVVSAGELFF	TGCAGCGTTGTTTCCGCCGGGGAGCTGTTTTTT